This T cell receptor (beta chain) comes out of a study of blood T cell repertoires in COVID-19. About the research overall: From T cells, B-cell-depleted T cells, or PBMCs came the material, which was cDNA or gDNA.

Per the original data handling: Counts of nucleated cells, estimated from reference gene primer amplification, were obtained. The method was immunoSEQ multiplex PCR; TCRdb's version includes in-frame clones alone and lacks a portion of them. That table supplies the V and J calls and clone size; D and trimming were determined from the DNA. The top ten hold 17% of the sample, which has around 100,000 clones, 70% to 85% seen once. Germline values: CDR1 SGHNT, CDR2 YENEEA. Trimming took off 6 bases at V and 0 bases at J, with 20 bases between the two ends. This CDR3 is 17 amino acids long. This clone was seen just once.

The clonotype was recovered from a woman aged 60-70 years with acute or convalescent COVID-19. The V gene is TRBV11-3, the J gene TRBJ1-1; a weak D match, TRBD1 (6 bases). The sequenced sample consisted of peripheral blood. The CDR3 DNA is TGTGCCAGCAGTCTCACCTACTGGACAGAGGTGAACACTGAAGCTTTCTTT. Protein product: CASSLTYWTEVNTEAFF.